This TCR beta chain is from a study of blood T cell repertoires in COVID-19. Study in general: The origin of the acute and convalescent COVID-19 samples was the United States, Italy and Spain. PBMCs, B-cell-depleted T cells, or T cells were the source of the cDNA or gDNA that made up the material.

Study processing details: For nucleated cells, counts were estimated from reference gene primer amplification. Sequencing was performed with immunoSEQ multiplex PCR; in TCRdb, only in-frame clones are kept and a portion is missing. That table gives V, J and clone size, and the DNA gave D and trimming. The sample consists of 200,000 to 300,000 clones, around 80% of them appearing once. Sequences were obtained from peripheral blood. The clonotype was recovered from a human donor in a cohort sampled during active COVID-19.

CDR3 protein: CASSAQTGTNEKLFF. The CDR3 nucleotides read TGTGCCAGTAGTGCCCAGACAGGGACTAATGAAAAACTGTTTTTT. V gene TRBV19 combines with J gene TRBJ1-4; TRBD1 matches at 7 bases. J gave up 2 bases and V 5 bases, and 5 bases lay outside the gene matches. The germline gives CDR1 LNHDA, CDR2 SQIVND (reference sequence). This CDR3 contains 15 residues.